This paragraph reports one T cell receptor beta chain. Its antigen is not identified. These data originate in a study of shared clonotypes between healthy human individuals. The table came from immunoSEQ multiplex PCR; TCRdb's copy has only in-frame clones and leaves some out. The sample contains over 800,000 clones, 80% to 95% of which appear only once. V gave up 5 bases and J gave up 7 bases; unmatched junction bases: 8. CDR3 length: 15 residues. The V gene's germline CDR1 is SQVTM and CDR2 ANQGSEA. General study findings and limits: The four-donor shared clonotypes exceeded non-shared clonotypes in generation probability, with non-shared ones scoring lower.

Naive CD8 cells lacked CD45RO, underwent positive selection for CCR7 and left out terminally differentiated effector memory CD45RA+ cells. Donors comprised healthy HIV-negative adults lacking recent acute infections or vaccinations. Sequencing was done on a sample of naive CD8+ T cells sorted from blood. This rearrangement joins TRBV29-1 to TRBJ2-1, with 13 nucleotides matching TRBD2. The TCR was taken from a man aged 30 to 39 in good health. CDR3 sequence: CSVNFGTSGINEQFF. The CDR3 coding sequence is TGCAGCGTTAACTTTGGGACTAGCGGGATAAATGAGCAGTTCTTC.